Listed below are T cell receptor beta chains from one sample, sequenced in a study of tumor-infiltrating lymphocytes in primary liver carcinoma. MiXCR, run by TCRdb on the multiplex PCR reads, gives a single entry per CDR3 protein. Of fewer than 350,000 distinct CDR3 sequences listed, 60% to 80% were seen once; the top ten hold about 8.4%. The specimen sequenced was peripheral blood. These receptor sequences come from a man between 35 and 55 years old with primary liver carcinoma and hepatitis B virus infection. CDR3s include the opening cysteine and the closing phenylalanine or tryptophan. The D gene is left open where the match is weak. A clone size is listed for some rows: how often the clone was seen (once, few, many), or a class if it is expanded.

size | J | length | V | D | DNA | CDR3
few | TRBJ2-7 | 15 | TRBV30 | NA | TGTGCCTGGGCCCCGTCAGGGGGGCCTCCTTACGAGCAGTACTTC | CAWAPSGGPPYEQYF
NA | TRBJ2-1 | 16 | TRBV11-2 | NA | TGTGCCAGCAGCTTCCGGGTCGGGTCATCCTGCAATGAGCAATTCTTC | CASSFRVGSSCNEQFF
NA | TRBJ2-1 | 15 | TRBV11-1 | TRBD2 | TGCGCCAGCAGCCGGGGGCTAGCGGGAGTCAGTGAGCACTTCTTC | CASSRGLAGVSEHFF
NA | TRBJ2-2 | 15 | TRBV5-1 | TRBD2 | TGCGCCAGCAATCGACTAGCGGGTAGCAGCGGGGAGCTGTTTTTT | CASNRLAGSSGELFF
NA | TRBJ2-1 | 16 | TRBV12-5 | TRBD2 | TGTGCTAGTGGTTCCTTGGGTAGCGGGGCCGTAGATGAGCAGTTCTTC | CASGSLGSGAVDEQFF
many | TRBJ2-7 | 14 | TRBV6-1 | NA | TGTGCCTCCGGGGGCATCCCGAGCTCCTACGAGCAGTACTTC | CASGGIPSSYEQYF
NA | TRBJ1-1 | 13 | TRBV10-3 | NA | TGTGCCATCAGTTTCTTGGGGAACATTGAAGCTTTCTTT | CAISFLGNIEAFF
few | TRBJ1-2 | 13 | TRBV4-1 | TRBD1 | TGCGCCAGCAGCCAGGGACAGAGGGATGGCTACACCTTC | CASSQGQRDGYTF
NA | TRBJ1-3 | 13 | TRBV11-1 | NA | TGTGTCAGTAGCTTCGAGACAGCAAACACCATATATTTT | CVSSFETANTIYF
many | TRBJ2-3 | 15 | TRBV10-2 | TRBD2 | TGCGCCAGCAGCTCGGGACTAGCGGGATCAGATACGCAGTATTTT | CASSSGLAGSDTQYF
NA | TRBJ2-3 | 16 | TRBV5-6 | TRBD2 | TGTGCCAGCAGCTGGCGAGGACTAGCGGGACGAGCTACGCAGTATTTT | CASSWRGLAGRATQYF
NA | TRBJ1-2 | 17 | TRBV24-1 | NA | TGTGCCACCAGTGATCCGACGCCAGGGCCTTCTAACTATGGCTACACCTTC | CATSDPTPGPSNYGYTF
many | TRBJ2-2 | 16 | TRBV12-5 | TRBD2 | TGTTCCGCGGGGGCTGTGGCGGGAGGGCGCAGCGGGGAGCTGTTTTTT | CSAGAVAGGRSGELFF
many | TRBJ2-5 | 12 | TRBV29-1 | NA | TGCAGCGGGTGGACAGTTAAAGAGACCCAGTACTTC | CSGWTVKETQYF
NA | TRBJ2-7 | 14 | TRBV5-1 | TRBD1 | TGCGCCAGAAGCTTGGCAGGGGGTGAATCCGAGCAGTATTTC | CARSLAGGESEQYF
NA | TRBJ2-1 | 17 | TRBV6-2/TRBV6-3 | NA | TGTGACAGCAGTTACTCCGTTCGGAAGAGCTCCTACAATGAGCAGTTCTTC | CDSSYSVRKSSYNEQFF
NA | TRBJ2-7 | 14 | TRBV4-1 | NA | TGCGCCAGCAGCCAAGAATGCACTTCCTATGAGCAGTACTTC | CASSQECTSYEQYF
NA | TRBJ2-7 | 14 | TRBV30 | NA | TGTGCCTGGAGTCCCGGGACGGGCGACCTCGAGCAGTACTTC | CAWSPGTGDLEQYF
NA | TRBJ1-4 | 14 | TRBV7-2 | NA | TGTGCCAGCAGCCGGACTACAGGCGGGGAAAAACTGTTTTTT | CASSRTTGGEKLFF
NA | TRBJ1-3 | 14 | TRBV10-3 | NA | TGTGCCATCAGGGGGGACGGCTCTGGAGACACCATATATTTT | CAIRGDGSGDTIYF
NA | TRBJ2-7 | 15 | TRBV5-4 | NA | TGTGCCAGCAGCTTGACAGGGAATGTCCCCTACGAGCAGTACTTC | CASSLTGNVPYEQYF
few | TRBJ2-7 | 15 | TRBV24-1 | TRBD2 | TGTGCCACCAGTGATCCCCTAGCGGGGAGCTACGAGCAGTACTTC | CATSDPLAGSYEQYF
few | TRBJ1-1 | 14 | TRBV18 | NA | TGTGCCAGCTCACCGGGACAAGTTAACACTGAAGCTTTCTTT | CASSPGQVNTEAFF
once | TRBJ1-2 | 15 | TRBV14 | NA | TGTGCCAGCAGCCAAGATATGGGGTTGCCTCATGGCTACACCTTC | CASSQDMGLPHGYTF
few | TRBJ1-6 | 16 | TRBV6-1 | NA | TGTGCCAGCAGTGAAAAGGGCCTCCCCGTGAATTCACCCCTCCACTTT | CASSEKGLPVNSPLHF
many | TRBJ2-3 | 15 | TRBV4-3 | NA | TGCGCCAGCAGCCAAGCGGGGGATGCGACAGATACGCAGTATTTT | CASSQAGDATDTQYF
NA | TRBJ2-1 | 14 | TRBV6-6 | TRBD1 | TGTGCCTGCAGCTACGGGCAGGGGGACAATGAGCAGTTCTTC | CACSYGQGDNEQFF
NA | TRBJ2-3 | 16 | TRBV28 | NA | TGTGCCAGCAGTCGCCAGCGGGTAGTGGACACAGATACGCAGTATTTT | CASSRQRVVDTDTQYF
NA | TRBJ2-1 | 11 | TRBV11-1 | NA | TGTGCCAGCGACAAAGGGAATGGGCAGTTCTTC | CASDKGNGQFF